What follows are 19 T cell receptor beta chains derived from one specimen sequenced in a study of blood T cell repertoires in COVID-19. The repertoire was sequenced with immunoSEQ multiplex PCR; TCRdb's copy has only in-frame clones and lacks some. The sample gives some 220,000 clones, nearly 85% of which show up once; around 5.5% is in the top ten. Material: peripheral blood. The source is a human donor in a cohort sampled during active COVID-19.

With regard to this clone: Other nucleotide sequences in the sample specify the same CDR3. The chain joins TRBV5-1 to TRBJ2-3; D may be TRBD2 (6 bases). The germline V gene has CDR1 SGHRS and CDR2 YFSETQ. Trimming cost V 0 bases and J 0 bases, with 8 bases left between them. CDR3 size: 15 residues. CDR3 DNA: TGCGCCAGCAGCTTGGCCGGGACTAGCACAGATACGCAGTATTTT. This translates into CASSLAGTSTDTQYF.

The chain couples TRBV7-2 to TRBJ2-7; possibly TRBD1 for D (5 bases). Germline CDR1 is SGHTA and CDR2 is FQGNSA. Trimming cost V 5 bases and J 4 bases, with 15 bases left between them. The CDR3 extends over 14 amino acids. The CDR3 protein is CASSPQYDSYEQYF. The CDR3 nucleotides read TGTGCCAGCAGCCCTCAATACGACAGTTACGAGCAGTACTTC.

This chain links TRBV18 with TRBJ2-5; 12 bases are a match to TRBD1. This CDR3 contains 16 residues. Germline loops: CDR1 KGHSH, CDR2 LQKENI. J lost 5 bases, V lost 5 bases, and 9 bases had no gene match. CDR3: CASSLPGQGARETQYF. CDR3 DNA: TGTGCCAGCTCATTACCGGGACAGGGGGCGCGGGAGACCCAGTACTTC.

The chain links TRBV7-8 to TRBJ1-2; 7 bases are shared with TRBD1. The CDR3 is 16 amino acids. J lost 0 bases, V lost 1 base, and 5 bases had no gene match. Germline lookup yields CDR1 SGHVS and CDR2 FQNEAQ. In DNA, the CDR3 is TGTGCCAGCAGCTTAGAGGGACAGTATACTAACTATGGCTACACCTTC. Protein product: CASSLEGQYTNYGYTF.

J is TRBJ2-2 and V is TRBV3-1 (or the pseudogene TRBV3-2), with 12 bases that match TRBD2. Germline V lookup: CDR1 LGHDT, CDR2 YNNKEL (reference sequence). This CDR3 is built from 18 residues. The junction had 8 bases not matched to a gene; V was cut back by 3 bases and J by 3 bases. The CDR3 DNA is TGTGCCAGCAGCCACGCCGGACTAGCGGGGAGGTACACCGGGGAGCTGTTTTTT. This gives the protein CASSHAGLAGRYTGELFF.

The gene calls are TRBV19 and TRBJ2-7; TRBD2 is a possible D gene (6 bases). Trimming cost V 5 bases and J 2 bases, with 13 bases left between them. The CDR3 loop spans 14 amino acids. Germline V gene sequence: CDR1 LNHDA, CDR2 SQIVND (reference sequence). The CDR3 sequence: CASSAGPYPYEQYF. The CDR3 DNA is TGTGCCAGTAGTGCGGGACCTTACCCCTACGAGCAGTACTTC. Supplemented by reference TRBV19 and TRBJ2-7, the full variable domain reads DGGITQSPKYLFRKEGQNVTLSCEQNLNHDAMYWYRQDPGQGLRLIYYSQIVNDFQKGDIAEGYSVSREKKESFPLTVTSAQKNPTAFYLCASSAGPYPYEQYFGPGTRLTVT.

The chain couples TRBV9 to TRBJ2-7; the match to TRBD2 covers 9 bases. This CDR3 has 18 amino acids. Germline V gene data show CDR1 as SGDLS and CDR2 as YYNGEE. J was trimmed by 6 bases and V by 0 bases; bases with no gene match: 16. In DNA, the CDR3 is TGTGCCAGCAGCGTAGCTCCGACTAGCGGCATTGATTGGGGCGAGCAGTACTTC. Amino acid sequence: CASSVAPTSGIDWGEQYF. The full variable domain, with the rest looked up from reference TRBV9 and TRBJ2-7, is DSGVTQTPKHLITATGQRVTLRCSPRSGDLSVYWYQQSLDQGLQFLIQYYNGEERAKGNILERFSAQQFPDLHSELNLSSLELGDSALYFCASSVAPTSGIDWGEQYFGPGTRLTVT.

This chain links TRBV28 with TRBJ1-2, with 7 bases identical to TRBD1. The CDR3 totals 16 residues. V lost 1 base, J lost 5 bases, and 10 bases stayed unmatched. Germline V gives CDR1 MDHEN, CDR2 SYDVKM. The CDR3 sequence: CASSLSQGNGRYGYTF. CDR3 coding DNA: TGTGCCAGCAGTTTATCACAGGGGAATGGGCGGTATGGCTACACCTTC.

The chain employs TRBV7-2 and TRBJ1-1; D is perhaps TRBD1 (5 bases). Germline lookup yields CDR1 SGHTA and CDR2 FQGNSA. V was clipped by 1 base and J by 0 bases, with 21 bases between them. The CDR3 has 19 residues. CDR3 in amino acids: CASSLVRAFLGGMNTEAFF. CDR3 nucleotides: TGTGCCAGCAGCTTAGTTCGCGCCTTTCTGGGGGGAATGAACACTGAAGCTTTCTTT.

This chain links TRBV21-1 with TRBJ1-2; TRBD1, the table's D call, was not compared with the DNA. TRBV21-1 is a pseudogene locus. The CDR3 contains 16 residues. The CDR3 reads CASSPHRQGRSYGYTF. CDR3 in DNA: TGTGCCAGCAGCCCTCATCGACAGGGAAGGTCCTATGGCTACACCTTC.

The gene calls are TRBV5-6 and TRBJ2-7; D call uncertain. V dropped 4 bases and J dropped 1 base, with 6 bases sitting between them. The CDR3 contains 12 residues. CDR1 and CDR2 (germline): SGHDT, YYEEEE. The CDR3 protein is CASSIQSYEQYF. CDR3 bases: TGTGCCAGCAGCATACAGTCCTACGAGCAGTACTTC.

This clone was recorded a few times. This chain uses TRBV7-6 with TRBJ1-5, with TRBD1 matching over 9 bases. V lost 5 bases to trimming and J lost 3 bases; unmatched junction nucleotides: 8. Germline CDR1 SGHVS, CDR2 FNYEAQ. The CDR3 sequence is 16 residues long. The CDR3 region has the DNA TGTGCCAGCAGCCCGAGACAGGGGGGAATCAATCAGCCCCAGCATTTT. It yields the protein CASSPRQGGINQPQHF. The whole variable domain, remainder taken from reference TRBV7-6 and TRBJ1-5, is GAGVSQSPRYKVTKRGQDVALRCDPISGHVSLYWYRQALGQGPEFLTYFNYEAQQDKSGLPNDRFSAERPEGSISTLTIQRTEQRDSAMYRCASSPRQGGINQPQHFGDGTRLSIL.

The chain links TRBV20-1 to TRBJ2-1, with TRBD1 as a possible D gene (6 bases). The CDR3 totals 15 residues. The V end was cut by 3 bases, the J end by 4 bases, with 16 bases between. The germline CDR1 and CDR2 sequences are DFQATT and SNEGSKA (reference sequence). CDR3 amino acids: CSASPRGGGYNEQFF. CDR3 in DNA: TGCAGTGCTAGTCCACGAGGGGGTGGGTACAATGAGCAGTTCTTC.

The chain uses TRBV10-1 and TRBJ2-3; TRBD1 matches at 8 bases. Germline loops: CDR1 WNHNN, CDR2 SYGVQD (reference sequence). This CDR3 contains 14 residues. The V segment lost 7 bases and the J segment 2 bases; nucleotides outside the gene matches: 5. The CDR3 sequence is CASTEGQDTDTQYF. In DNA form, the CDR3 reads TGCGCCAGCACCGAGGGACAGGACACAGATACGCAGTATTTT.

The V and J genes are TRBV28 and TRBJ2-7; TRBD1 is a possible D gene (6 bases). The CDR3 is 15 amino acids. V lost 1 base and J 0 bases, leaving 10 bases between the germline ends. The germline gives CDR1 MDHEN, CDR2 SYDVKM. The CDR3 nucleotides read TGTGCCAGCAGTTTATCAGGGGACCTCTCCTACGAGCAGTACTTC. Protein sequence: CASSLSGDLSYEQYF.

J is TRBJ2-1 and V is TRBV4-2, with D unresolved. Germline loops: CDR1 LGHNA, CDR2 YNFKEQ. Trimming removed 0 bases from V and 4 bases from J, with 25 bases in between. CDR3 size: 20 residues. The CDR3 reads CASSQDRFIPSTGLYNEQFF. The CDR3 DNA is TGTGCCAGCAGCCAAGATCGTTTCATCCCTTCTACGGGTTTATACAATGAGCAGTTCTTC.

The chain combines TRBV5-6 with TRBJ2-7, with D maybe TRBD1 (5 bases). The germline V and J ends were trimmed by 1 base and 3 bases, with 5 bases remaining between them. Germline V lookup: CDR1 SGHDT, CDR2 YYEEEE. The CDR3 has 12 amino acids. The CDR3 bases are TGTGCCAGCAGCTTGCAGGGCTACGAGCAGTACTTC. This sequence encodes CASSLQGYEQYF. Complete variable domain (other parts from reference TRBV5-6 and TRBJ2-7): DAGVTQSPTHLIKTRGQQVTLRCSPKSGHDTVSWYQQALGQGPQFIFQYYEEEERQRGNFPDRFSGHQFPNYSSELNVNALLLGDSALYLCASSLQGYEQYFGPGTRLTVT.

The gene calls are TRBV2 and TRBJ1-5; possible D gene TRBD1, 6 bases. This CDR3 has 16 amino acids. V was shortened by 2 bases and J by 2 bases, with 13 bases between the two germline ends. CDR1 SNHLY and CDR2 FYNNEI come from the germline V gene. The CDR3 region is CASSEYRVVGNQPQHF. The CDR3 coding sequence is TGTGCCAGCAGTGAATACAGGGTAGTTGGCAATCAGCCCCAGCATTTT.

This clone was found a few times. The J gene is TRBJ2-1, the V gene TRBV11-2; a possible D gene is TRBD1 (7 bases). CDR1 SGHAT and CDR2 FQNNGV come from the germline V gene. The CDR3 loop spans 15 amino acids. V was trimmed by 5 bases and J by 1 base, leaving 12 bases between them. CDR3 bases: TGTGCCAGCAGCCTGCAGGGGGGATCCTACAATGAGCAGTTCTTC. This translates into CASSLQGGSYNEQFF.